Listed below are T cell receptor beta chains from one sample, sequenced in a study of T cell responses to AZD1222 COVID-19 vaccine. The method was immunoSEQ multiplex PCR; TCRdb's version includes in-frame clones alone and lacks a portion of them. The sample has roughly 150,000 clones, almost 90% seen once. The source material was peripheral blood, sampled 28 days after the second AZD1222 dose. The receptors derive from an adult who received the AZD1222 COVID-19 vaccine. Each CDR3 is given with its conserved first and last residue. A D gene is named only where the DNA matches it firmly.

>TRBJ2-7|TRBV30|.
TGTGCCTCGCTGCGGGGCCCCTACGAGCAGTACTTC
CASLRGPYEQYF
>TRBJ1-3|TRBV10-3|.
TGTGCCCTTATGGGAGACTCTGGAAACACCATATATTTT
CALMGDSGNTIYF
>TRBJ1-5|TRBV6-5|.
TGTGCCAGCAGTCCCGACAGCGCCAGGCCCCAGCATTTT
CASSPDSARPQHF
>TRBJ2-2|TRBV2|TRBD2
TGTGCCAGCAGCGATACTATAGCGGGGGTTAACACCGGGGAGCTGTTTTTT
CASSDTIAGVNTGELFF
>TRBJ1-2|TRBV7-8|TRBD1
TGTGCCAGCAGCTCGGGACAGTTTTATGGCTACACCTTC
CASSSGQFYGYTF
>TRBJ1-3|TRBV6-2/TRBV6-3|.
TGTGCCAGCAGTTACTCGGTATTTGGACGAAACACCATATATTTT
CASSYSVFGRNTIYF
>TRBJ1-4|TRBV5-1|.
TGCGCCAGCAGCTCAGGACAACTTAATGAAAAACTGTTTTTT
CASSSGQLNEKLFF
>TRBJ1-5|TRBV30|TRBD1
TGTGCCTGGAGTCCCCCCGGGACAGGGGATCAGCCCCAGCATTTT
CAWSPPGTGDQPQHF
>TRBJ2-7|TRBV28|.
TGTGCCAGCAGTTTAGGAGTAGCAGGGTCCCCCTCCTACGAGCAGTACTTC
CASSLGVAGSPSYEQYF
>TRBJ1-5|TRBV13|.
TGTGCCAGCAGCTTATCAAGGGAAGTCAATCAGCCCCAGCATTTT
CASSLSREVNQPQHF
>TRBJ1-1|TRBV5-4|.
TGTGCCAGCAGCTTGGTGGGGGCTAGGAACACTGAAGCTTTCTTT
CASSLVGARNTEAFF